This T cell receptor (beta chain) was obtained from a study of T cells in Graves' hyperthyroidism and ophthalmopathy. From RNA transcripts, TCR beta CDR3 regions were amplified. The TCR CDR3 was amplified in a first-round RT-PCR using the HTBI primer set. One entry per CDR3 protein, called by TCRdb with MiXCR from the multiplex PCR reads. Seen here are roughly 300,000 distinct CDR3 sequences, 21% observed once, and the top ten hold 50%. This clonotype was observed at least ten times. The CDR3 totals 14 residues. Germline V CDR1 and CDR2: KGHSH, LQKENI. V lost 4 bases and J lost 7; bases outside the gene matches: 7.

The sample taken for sequencing was blood. The origin of this receptor is a woman between 50 and 59 years old with Graves' hyperthyroidism. The chain couples TRBV18 to TRBJ2-1; TRBD2 agrees at 7 bases. The CDR3 region has the DNA TGTGCCAGCTCACGACCGGACGGGGGGAATGAGCAGTTCTTC. It specifies CASSRPDGGNEQFF.